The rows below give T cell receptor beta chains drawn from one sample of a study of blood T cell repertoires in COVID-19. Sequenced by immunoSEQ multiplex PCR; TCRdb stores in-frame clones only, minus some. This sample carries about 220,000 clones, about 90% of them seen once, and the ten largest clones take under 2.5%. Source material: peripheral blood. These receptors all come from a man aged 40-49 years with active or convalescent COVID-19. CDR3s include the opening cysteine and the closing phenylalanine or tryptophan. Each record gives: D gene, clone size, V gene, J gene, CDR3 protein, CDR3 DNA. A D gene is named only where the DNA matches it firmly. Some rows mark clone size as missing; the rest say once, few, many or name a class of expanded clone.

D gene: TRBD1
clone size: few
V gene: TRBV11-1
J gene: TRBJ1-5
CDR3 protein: CASSPRGQVLRQPQHF
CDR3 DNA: TGTGCCAGCAGCCCGAGGGGACAGGTGCTCCGACAGCCCCAGCATTTT

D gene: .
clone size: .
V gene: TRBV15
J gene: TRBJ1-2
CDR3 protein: CATSRGETYGYTF
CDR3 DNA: TGTGCCACCAGCAGAGGGGAGACGTATGGCTACACCTTC

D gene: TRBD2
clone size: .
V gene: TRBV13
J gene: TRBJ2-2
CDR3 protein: CASSLTFTSGGAWNTGELFF
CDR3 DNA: TGTGCCAGCAGCCTGACCTTTACTAGCGGGGGGGCCTGGAACACCGGGGAGCTGTTTTTT

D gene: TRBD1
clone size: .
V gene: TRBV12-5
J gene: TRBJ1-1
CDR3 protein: CASGLGDRGGTEAFF
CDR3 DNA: TGTGCTAGTGGTTTGGGAGACAGGGGAGGTACTGAAGCTTTCTTT

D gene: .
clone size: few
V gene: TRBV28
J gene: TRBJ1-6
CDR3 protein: CASTHGHSGSPLHF
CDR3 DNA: TGTGCCAGCACCCATGGACACTCGGGTTCACCCCTCCACTTT

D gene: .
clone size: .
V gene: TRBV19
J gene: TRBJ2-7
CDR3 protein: CASSIEQGHYEQYF
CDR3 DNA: TGTGCCAGTAGTATAGAACAGGGCCACTACGAGCAGTACTTC

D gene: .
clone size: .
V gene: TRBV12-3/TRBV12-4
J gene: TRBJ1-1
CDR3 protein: CASSFGNTEAFF
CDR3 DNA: TGTGCCAGCAGTTTCGGGAACACTGAAGCTTTCTTT

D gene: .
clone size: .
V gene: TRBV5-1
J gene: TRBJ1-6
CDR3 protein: CASSGQGKDSPLHF
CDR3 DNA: TGCGCCAGCAGCGGGCAGGGAAAAGATTCACCCCTCCACTTT

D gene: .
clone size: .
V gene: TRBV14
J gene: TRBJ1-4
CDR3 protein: CASSPTGVIEKLFF
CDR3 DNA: TGTGCCAGCAGCCCGACGGGTGTTATTGAAAAACTGTTTTTT

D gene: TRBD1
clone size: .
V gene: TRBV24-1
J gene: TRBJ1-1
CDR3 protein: CATSGGPGQDAFF
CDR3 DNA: TGTGCCACCAGTGGAGGACCGGGACAGGACGCTTTCTTT

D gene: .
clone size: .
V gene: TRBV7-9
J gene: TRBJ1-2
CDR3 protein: CASSQAGDRVRYGYTF
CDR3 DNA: TGTGCCAGCAGCCAAGCGGGGGATCGGGTACGTTATGGCTACACCTTC

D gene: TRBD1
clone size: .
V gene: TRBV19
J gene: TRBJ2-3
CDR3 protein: CASSIGTGTDTQYF
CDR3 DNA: TGTGCCAGTAGTATCGGGACAGGGACAGATACGCAGTATTTT

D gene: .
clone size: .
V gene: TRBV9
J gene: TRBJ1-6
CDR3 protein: CASSVRAGDSPLHF
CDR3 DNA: TGTGCCAGCAGCGTTCGGGCAGGGGATTCACCCCTCCACTTT

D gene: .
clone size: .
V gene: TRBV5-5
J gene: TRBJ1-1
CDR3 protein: CASSPRVGTEAFF
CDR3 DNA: TGTGCCAGCAGCCCGAGAGTTGGCACTGAAGCTTTCTTT

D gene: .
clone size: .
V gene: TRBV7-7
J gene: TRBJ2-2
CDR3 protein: CASSLTDSDTGELFF
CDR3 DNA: TGTGCCAGCAGCTTAACCGACAGCGACACCGGGGAGCTGTTTTTT

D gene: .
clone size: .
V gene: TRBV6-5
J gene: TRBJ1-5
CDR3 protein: CASSYSGRVQPQHF
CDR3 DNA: TGTGCCAGCAGTTACTCAGGGAGGGTTCAGCCCCAGCATTTT

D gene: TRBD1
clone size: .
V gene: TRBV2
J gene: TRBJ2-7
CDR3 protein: CASTPEQGALSYEQYF
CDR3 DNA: TGTGCCAGCACCCCGGAACAGGGGGCCCTCTCCTACGAGCAGTACTTC

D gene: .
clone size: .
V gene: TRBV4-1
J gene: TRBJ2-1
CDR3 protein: CASSQEVGVSYNEQFF
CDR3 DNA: TGCGCCAGCAGCCAAGAGGTAGGGGTTTCCTACAATGAGCAGTTCTTC

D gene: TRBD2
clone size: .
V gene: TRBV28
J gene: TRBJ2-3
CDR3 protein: CASSFRWERGF
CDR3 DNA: TGTGCCAGCAGTTTCCGGTGGGAGCGGGGGTTT

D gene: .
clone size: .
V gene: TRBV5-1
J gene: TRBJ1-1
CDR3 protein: CASSLLNPQNTEAFF
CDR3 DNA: TGCGCCAGCAGCTTGTTAAATCCACAAAACACTGAAGCTTTCTTT

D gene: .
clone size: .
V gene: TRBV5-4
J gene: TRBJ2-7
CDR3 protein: CASSSNSYEQYF
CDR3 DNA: TGTGCCAGCAGCTCCAACTCCTACGAGCAGTACTTC

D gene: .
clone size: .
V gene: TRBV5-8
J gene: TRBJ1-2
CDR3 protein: CASERGTAHGYTF
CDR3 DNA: TGTGCCAGCGAGAGAGGGACTGCCCATGGCTACACCTTC

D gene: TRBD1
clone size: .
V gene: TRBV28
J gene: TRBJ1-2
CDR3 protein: CASSLGTGRNYGYTF
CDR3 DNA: TGTGCCAGCAGTTTGGGGACAGGGCGAAACTATGGCTACACCTTC

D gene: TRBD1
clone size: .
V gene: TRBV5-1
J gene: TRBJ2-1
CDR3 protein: CASTRARQGASSSYNEQFF
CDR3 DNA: TGCGCCTCAACCCGCGCCAGACAGGGGGCCAGCTCCTCCTACAATGAGCAGTTCTTC

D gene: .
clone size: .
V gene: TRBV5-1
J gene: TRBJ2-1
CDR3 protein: CASSAQPLTRNGVQEQFF
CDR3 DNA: TGCGCCAGCAGCGCCCAGCCGCTCACTAGGAACGGAGTTCAAGAGCAGTTCTTC

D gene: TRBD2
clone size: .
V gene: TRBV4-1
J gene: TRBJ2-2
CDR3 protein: CASSQAGLAGGDTGELFF
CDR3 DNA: TGCGCCAGCAGCCAAGCGGGACTAGCGGGAGGGGACACCGGGGAGCTGTTTTTT

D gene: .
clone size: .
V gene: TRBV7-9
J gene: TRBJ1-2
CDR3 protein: CAISDTDNYGYTF
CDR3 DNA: TGTGCCATCTCGGACACCGATAACTATGGCTACACCTTC

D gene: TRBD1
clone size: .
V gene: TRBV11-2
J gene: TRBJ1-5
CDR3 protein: CASSNDRGRTQPQHF
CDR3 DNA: TGTGCCAGCAGCAATGACAGGGGGCGAACTCAGCCCCAGCATTTT

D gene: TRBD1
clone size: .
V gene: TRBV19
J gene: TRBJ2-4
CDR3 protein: CASSIDERGLAKNIQYF
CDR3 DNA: TGTGCCAGTAGTATAGATGAAAGGGGGCTAGCCAAAAACATTCAGTACTTC

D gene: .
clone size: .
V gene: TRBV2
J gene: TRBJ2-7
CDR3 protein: CATPGGQSTYEQYF
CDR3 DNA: TGTGCCACCCCCGGGGGACAGTCCACCTACGAGCAGTACTTC

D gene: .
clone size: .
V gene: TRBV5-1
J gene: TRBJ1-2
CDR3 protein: CASRIGSGYYGYTF
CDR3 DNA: TGCGCCAGCAGAATAGGGAGTGGGTACTATGGCTACACCTTC

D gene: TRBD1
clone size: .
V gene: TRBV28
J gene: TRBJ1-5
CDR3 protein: CASSLGATGVHQPQHF
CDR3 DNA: TGTGCCAGCAGTTTAGGGGCTACAGGGGTGCATCAGCCCCAGCATTTT

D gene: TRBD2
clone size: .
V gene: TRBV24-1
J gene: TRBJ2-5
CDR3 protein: CATSDVSGGAGGTQYF
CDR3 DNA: TGTGCCACCAGTGATGTCAGCGGGGGGGCCGGTGGGACCCAGTACTTC

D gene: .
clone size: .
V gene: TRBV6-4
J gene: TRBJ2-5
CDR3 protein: CASSDRPGSSETQYF
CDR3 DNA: TGTGCCAGCAGTGACCGTCCCGGGAGCTCAGAGACCCAGTACTTC

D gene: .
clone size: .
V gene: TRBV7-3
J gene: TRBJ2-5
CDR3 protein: CASSQNSGYQETQYF
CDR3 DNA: TGTGCCAGCAGCCAAAATAGCGGATACCAAGAGACCCAGTACTTC

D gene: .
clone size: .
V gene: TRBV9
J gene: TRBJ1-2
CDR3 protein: CASSVGQGSSPANYGYTF
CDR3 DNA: TGTGCCAGCAGCGTAGGGCAGGGAAGTTCCCCAGCTAACTATGGCTACACCTTC

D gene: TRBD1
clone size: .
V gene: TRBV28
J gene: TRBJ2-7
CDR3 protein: CASSSDPTTGAEQYF
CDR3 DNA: TGTGCCAGCAGTTCCGATCCGACGACAGGGGCCGAGCAGTACTTC

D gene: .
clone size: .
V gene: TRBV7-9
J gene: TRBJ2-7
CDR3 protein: CASSSTVSYEQYF
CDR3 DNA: TGTGCCAGCAGCTCGACAGTATCCTACGAGCAGTACTTC

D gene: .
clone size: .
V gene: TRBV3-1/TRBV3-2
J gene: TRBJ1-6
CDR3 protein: CASSQDGSRSPLHF
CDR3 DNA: TGTGCCAGCAGCCAAGATGGGTCGAGGTCACCCCTCCACTTT

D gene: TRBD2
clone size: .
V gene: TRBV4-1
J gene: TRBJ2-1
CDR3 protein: CASSQQREGSYNEQFF
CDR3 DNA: TGCGCCAGCAGCCAGCAGCGGGAGGGCTCCTACAATGAGCAGTTCTTC

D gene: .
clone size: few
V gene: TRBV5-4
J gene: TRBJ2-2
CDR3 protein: CASTNTRTTGELFF
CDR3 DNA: TGTGCCAGCACCAACACTAGAACTACCGGGGAGCTGTTTTTT

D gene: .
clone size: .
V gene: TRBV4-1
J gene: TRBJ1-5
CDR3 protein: CASSQGPLNQPQHF
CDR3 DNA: TGCGCCAGCAGCCAAGGGCCTTTAAATCAGCCCCAGCATTTT

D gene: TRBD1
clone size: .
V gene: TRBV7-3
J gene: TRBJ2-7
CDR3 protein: CASSPTGLGYEQYF
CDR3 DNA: TGTGCCAGCAGCCCGACAGGGCTCGGCTACGAGCAGTACTTC

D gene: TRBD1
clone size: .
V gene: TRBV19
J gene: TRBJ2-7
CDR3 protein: CASSIGGTGAYEQYF
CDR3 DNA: TGTGCCAGTAGTATAGGCGGGACAGGTGCCTACGAGCAGTACTTC

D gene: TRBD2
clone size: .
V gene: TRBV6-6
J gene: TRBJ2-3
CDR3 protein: CASSVGTSGTDTQYF
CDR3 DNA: TGTGCCAGCAGTGTTGGGACTAGCGGCACAGATACGCAGTATTTT

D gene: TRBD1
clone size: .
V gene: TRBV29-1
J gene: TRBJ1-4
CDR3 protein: CSGTGLNEKLFF
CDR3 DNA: TGCAGCGGGACAGGGCTTAATGAAAAACTGTTTTTT

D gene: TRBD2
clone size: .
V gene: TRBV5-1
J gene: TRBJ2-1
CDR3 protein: CASSLGGTSGSGGEQFF
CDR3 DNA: TGCGCCAGCAGCTTGGGTGGGACTAGCGGGAGTGGCGGTGAGCAGTTCTTC

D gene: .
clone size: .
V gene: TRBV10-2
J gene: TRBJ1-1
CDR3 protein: CASISHRVRDTEAFF
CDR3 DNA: TGCGCCAGCATCAGTCACAGGGTGAGGGACACTGAAGCTTTCTTT

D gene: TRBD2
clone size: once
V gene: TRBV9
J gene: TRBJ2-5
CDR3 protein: CASSVSSGEETQYF
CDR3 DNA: TGTGCCAGCAGCGTATCGAGCGGGGAAGAGACCCAGTACTTC

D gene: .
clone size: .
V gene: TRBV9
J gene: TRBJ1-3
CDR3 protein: CASSVEHSGNTIYF
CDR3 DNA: TGTGCCAGCAGCGTAGAGCACTCTGGAAACACCATATATTTT

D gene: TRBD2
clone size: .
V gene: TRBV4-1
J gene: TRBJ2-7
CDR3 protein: CASSLLLSGGPYEQYF
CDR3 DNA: TGCGCCAGCAGCCTTCTTCTTAGCGGGGGTCCCTACGAGCAGTACTTC

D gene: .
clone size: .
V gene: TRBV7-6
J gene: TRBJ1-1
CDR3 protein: CASSEHGQPTEAFF
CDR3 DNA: TGTGCCAGCAGCGAACATGGGCAGCCCACTGAAGCTTTCTTT

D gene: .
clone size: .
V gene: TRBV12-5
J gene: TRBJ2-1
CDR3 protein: CASGLVYSSYNEQFF
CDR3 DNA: TGTGCTAGTGGTTTGGTATATTCCTCCTACAATGAGCAGTTCTTC

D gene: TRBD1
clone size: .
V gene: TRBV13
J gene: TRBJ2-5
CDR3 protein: CASSPGTGEGETQYF
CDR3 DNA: TGTGCCAGCAGCCCAGGGACAGGGGAAGGGGAGACCCAGTACTTC

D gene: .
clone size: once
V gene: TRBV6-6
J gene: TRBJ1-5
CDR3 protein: CASSQNTYQPQHF
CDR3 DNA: TGTGCCAGCAGCCAAAACACATATCAGCCCCAGCATTTT

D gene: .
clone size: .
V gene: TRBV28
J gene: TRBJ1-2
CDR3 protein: CASSFNRGADYGYTF
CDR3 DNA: TGTGCCAGCAGTTTTAACCGGGGAGCGGACTATGGCTACACCTTC